Listed below are T cell receptor beta chains from one sample, sequenced in a study of T cell clonotyping in hematopoietic cell transplantation. Method: immunoSEQ multiplex PCR; TCRdb's copy keeps in-frame clones and lacks some. The data show some 30,000 clones, under 85% seen once. The sample was peripheral blood mononuclear cells, taken before stem cell transplant. The receptor set was obtained from a man aged 45-60 years with myelodysplastic syndrome. Some clones in this sample may be carry-over from other donors' samples. Each CDR3 is given with its conserved first and last residue. Each record gives: clone size, V gene, J gene, D gene, CDR3 DNA, CDR3 protein. D genes are given only for firm matches. Some rows have no size entry. The others give once, few or many, or a class for an expanded clone.

.	TRBV30	TRBJ2-7	.	TGTGCCTGGACCGAGGGCGGGTATCCCTTCGAGCAGTACTTC	CAWTEGGYPFEQYF
few	TRBV14	TRBJ1-1	.	TGTGCCAGCAGCCAAGCGCCCGGGTCGAACACTGAAGCTTTCTTT	CASSQAPGSNTEAFF
.	TRBV9	TRBJ1-2	.	TGTGCCAGCAGCGTAGGGGGGGACTATGGCTACACCTTC	CASSVGGDYGYTF
few	TRBV5-6	TRBJ2-1	.	TGTGCCGGCAGCTTGGGTGGGAACAATGAGCAGTTCTTC	CAGSLGGNNEQFF
.	TRBV30	TRBJ1-1	.	TGTGCCTGGAGTGTCCTGGGGGCTGCTGAAGCTTTCTTT	CAWSVLGAAEAFF
.	TRBV28	TRBJ1-5	.	TGTGCCAGCATCGTACAGGGTTCTAATCAGCCCCAGCATTTT	CASIVQGSNQPQHF
few	TRBV6-5	TRBJ2-7	.	TGTGCCAGCAAACGCCCACGGGGGGAGCAGTACTTC	CASKRPRGEQYF
few	TRBV7-2	TRBJ2-7	.	TGTGCCAGCAGCCCCTCGGTAGGGAACGAGCAGTACTTC	CASSPSVGNEQYF
.	TRBV6-5	TRBJ2-1	.	TGTGCCACCCACCGTGGCGGCCCCTACAATGAGCAGTTCTTC	CATHRGGPYNEQFF
.	TRBV28	TRBJ2-3	.	TGTGCCAGCAGTGCCCTTATGGGGGTTTGGGCAGATACGCAGTATTTT	CASSALMGVWADTQYF
.	TRBV6-5	TRBJ1-1	.	TGTGCCAGCAGTCCACGGGACGTACTGAACACTGAAGCTTTCTTT	CASSPRDVLNTEAFF
.	TRBV29-1	TRBJ2-5	TRBD2	TGCAGCGTCGCTATAGCGGGACCCCAAGAGACCCAGTACTTC	CSVAIAGPQETQYF
.	TRBV4-2	TRBJ1-3	TRBD1	TGTGCCAGCAGCCAAGGAGTAACAGGGGAGGGAGGAAACACCATATATTTT	CASSQGVTGEGGNTIYF
.	TRBV29-1	TRBJ2-1	.	TGCAGCGTTGAAGTAGGGGGTACTGAGCAGTTCTTC	CSVEVGGTEQFF
.	TRBV27	TRBJ1-5	TRBD1	TGTGCCAGCAGTTTAGACAGGGGAAGCAATCAGCCCCAGCATTTT	CASSLDRGSNQPQHF
.	TRBV30	TRBJ1-1	.	TGTGCCTGGATACGGGGGGAAACAGGGAACACTGAAGCTTTCTTT	CAWIRGETGNTEAFF
few	TRBV6-5	TRBJ2-7	.	TGTGCCAGCAGCCCGCCGGGGCTAGGGGAGCAGTACTTC	CASSPPGLGEQYF
few	TRBV5-8	TRBJ2-7	.	TGTGCCAGCAGCTTTGACCTCTACGAGCAGTACTTC	CASSFDLYEQYF
.	TRBV2	TRBJ2-1	.	TGTGCCAGCAAGCCCCTCCGAGGCGTCTACAATGAGCAGTTCTTC	CASKPLRGVYNEQFF
.	TRBV6-6	TRBJ1-2	.	TGTGCCAGCACCTTAGACAGTAACTATGGCTACACCTTC	CASTLDSNYGYTF
once	TRBV5-1	TRBJ2-7	.	TGCGCCAGCAGCCGGGAGGGACAGTGTTACGAGCAGTACTTC	CASSREGQCYEQYF
.	TRBV6-1	TRBJ1-2	.	TGTGCCAGCAGCCCCCATACAGACGGCTATGGCTACACCTTC	CASSPHTDGYGYTF
.	TRBV19	TRBJ2-2	.	TGTGCCAGTAGTAGGGGACAAGCGAACACCGGGGAGCTGTTTTTT	CASSRGQANTGELFF
few	TRBV19	TRBJ1-2	.	TGTGCCAGTAGTAGAATCCGGGACACTTTCGACTATGGCTACACCTTC	CASSRIRDTFDYGYTF
.	TRBV6-5	TRBJ2-7	TRBD2	TGTGCCAGCAGCAGAGCGGGAGGGCTGCCCTACGAGCAGTACTTC	CASSRAGGLPYEQYF
once	TRBV2	TRBJ2-7	TRBD1	TGTGCCAGCAGTGAATCCCTTGACAGGGTAAGACATGACGAGCAGTACTTC	CASSESLDRVRHDEQYF
.	TRBV27	TRBJ1-5	TRBD1	TGTGCCAGCAGTAACCGGGACAGTAGCAATCAGCCCCAGCATTTT	CASSNRDSSNQPQHF
.	TRBV4-3	TRBJ1-2	.	TGCGCCAGCAGCCAAGACGACGGGCAGGCATATGGCTACACCTTC	CASSQDDGQAYGYTF
few	TRBV25-1	TRBJ2-5	TRBD1	TGTGCCAGCAGAGCCAGGGACAGCACTGGACAGACCCAGTACTTC	CASRARDSTGQTQYF
.	TRBV10-3	TRBJ2-3	TRBD1	TGTGCCATCAGTGACCGGACAGGGAGAGATACGCAGTATTTT	CAISDRTGRDTQYF
.	TRBV27	TRBJ2-7	TRBD1	TGTGCCAGCAGTTTGACAGGGTTCTCCTACGAGCAGTACTTC	CASSLTGFSYEQYF
.	TRBV28	TRBJ1-4	.	TGTGCCAGTGGGTCCCCAGGACTTAATGAAAAACTGTTTTTT	CASGSPGLNEKLFF
.	TRBV28	TRBJ2-7	.	TGTGCCAGCAGTCCCTCAGCCGGGTCGCGGCAGTACTTC	CASSPSAGSRQYF
.	TRBV9	TRBJ1-2	.	TGTGCCAGCAGCGTAGGATTCGGGCAGCTCTATGGCTACACCTTC	CASSVGFGQLYGYTF
once	TRBV30	TRBJ2-5	.	TGTGCCTGGAAAACGAGGGGTGGGACCCAGTACTTC	CAWKTRGGTQYF
.	TRBV7-2	TRBJ1-1	.	TGTGCCAGCAGCTTAATGAACACTGAAGCTTTCTTT	CASSLMNTEAFF
.	TRBV7-2	TRBJ2-7	.	TGTGCCAGCAGCCCTTCCACTGGAGGGTGGTTTAGCTCCTACGAGCAGTACTTC	CASSPSTGGWFSSYEQYF
few	TRBV2	TRBJ1-6	.	TGTGCCAGCAGTCTCCTCTATTCACCCCTCCACTTT	CASSLLYSPLHF
medium-sized	TRBV5-4	TRBJ2-7	TRBD1	TGTGCCAGCAGCTCAAGGGGACAGGGGAGAGCTTGGCCCTACGAGCAGTACTTC	CASSSRGQGRAWPYEQYF
.	TRBV25-1	TRBJ2-1	TRBD2	TGTGCCAGCAGTAGTAGCGGGCCGAGCTCCTACAATGAGCAGTTCTTC	CASSSSGPSSYNEQFF
.	TRBV2	TRBJ1-6	.	TGTGCCAGCAGGGCCAATTCACCCCTCCACTTT	CASRANSPLHF
few	TRBV30	TRBJ2-7	.	TGTGCCTGGAGCGGAAGGGGCGACGAGCAGTACTTC	CAWSGRGDEQYF
.	TRBV6-5	TRBJ2-7	.	TGTGCCAGCAGTTATGGGACCAATCCGAACGAGCAGTACTTC	CASSYGTNPNEQYF
.	TRBV29-1	TRBJ2-5	.	TGCAGCGTTGTTACTAACCAGAAGGAGACCCAGTACTTC	CSVVTNQKETQYF